Included here is one TCR beta chain sequence, with context. Its antigen is as yet unknown. Blood sampling took place at baseline, cycle 4 day 1, and cycle 7 day 1. These data come from a study of OX40 agonist ivuxolimab in advanced cancers. Study context: Hepatocellular carcinoma, melanoma, renal cell or head and neck cancer was diagnosed in the dose-escalation patients. General study results and limits: Antigen specificity of clonally expanded peripheral T cells was not established. Dosing at 0.1 to 3.0 mg/kg was accompanied by clonal expansion of CD4+ and CD8+ blood T cells by week 6.

Per germline, CDR1 SGHRS and CDR2 YFSETQ. Between the trimmed V and J ends, which lost 5 bases and 2 bases, there was a span of 19 bases. This CDR3 comprises 16 residues. The protocol was immunoSEQ multiplex PCR, while the TCRdb copy is restricted to in-frame clones and leaves out a portion. In the table there are approximately 82,000 clones, roughly 92% of which are singletons. This TCR was recovered from an adult with an advanced solid tumor such as melanoma, head and neck, liver or kidney cancer. J is TRBJ1-2 and V is TRBV5-1, with a weak D call TRBD1 (6 bases). The specimen was CD4+ or CD8+ T cells sorted from blood, collected in a trial of the OX40 agonist ivuxolimab. The CDR3 bases are TGCGCCAGCAGTACGGGATCGGGGGCAGGGAACTATGGCTACACCTTC. Translation gives CASSTGSGAGNYGYTF.